This T cell receptor beta chain comes out of a study of monozygotic twins with cystic fibrosis. Study as a whole: Libraries were built from 2.5 to 3.5 micrograms of fragmented DNA using about 14 PCR cycles. Findings and caveats of the study: Co-twins had the most similar V usage for 13 of 16 pairs, J for 8. Low clonality (median about 0.0095) suggested a mostly naive repertoire. Monozygotic CF twin pairs shared significantly more nucleotide-identical clonotypes than unrelated CF individuals did.

Of note for this clone: Its specificity is unknown.

CDR3 length equals 14 residues. Unmatched junction bases numbered 9, after V lost 6 bases and J lost 5 bases. Germline V gives CDR1 SQVTM, CDR2 ANQGSEA. Sequencing was performed with immunoSEQ multiplex PCR; in TCRdb, only in-frame clones are kept and a portion is missing. The sample lists over 25,000 clones; 92% were seen once. The chain links TRBV29-1 to TRBJ2-7; TRBD1 matches 11 bases. This TCR was sampled from a girl aged 2-10 years with cystic fibrosis. Sequencing was done on a sample of blood. The CDR3 bases are TGCAGCGTGGACGGGACAGGGGGAAGAGACGAGCAGTACTTC. This codes for CSVDGTGGRDEQYF.